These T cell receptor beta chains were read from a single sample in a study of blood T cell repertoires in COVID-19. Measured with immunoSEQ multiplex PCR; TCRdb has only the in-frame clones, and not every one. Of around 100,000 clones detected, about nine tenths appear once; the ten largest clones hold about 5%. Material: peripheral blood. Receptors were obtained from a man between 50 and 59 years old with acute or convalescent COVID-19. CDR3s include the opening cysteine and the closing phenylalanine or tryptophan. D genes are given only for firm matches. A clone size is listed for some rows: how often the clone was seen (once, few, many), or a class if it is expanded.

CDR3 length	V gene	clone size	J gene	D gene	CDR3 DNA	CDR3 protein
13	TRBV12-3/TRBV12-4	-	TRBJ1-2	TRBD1	TGTGCCAGCAGTTCGGGACAGTCCTATGGCTACACCTTC	CASSSGQSYGYTF
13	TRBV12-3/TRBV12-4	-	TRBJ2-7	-	TGTGCCAGCATAGGCGGGACCTCCTACGAGCAGTACTTC	CASIGGTSYEQYF
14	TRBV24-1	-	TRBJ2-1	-	TGTGCCACCAGTGATTTTAGGGGGTCGAATGAGCAGTTCTTC	CATSDFRGSNEQFF
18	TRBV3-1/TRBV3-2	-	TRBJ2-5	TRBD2	TGTGCCAGCAGCCAAGGTCGGCTAGCGGGAGGGCCGGGAGAGACCCAGTACTTC	CASSQGRLAGGPGETQYF
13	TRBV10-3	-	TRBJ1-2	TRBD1	TGTGCCATCAGCAGACAGGGAGACTATGGCTACACCTTC	CAISRQGDYGYTF
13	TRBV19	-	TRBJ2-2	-	TGTGCCAGTAGTAGACAGTACACCGGGGAGCTGTTTTTT	CASSRQYTGELFF
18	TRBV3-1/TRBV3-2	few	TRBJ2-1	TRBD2	TGTGCCAGCAGCCAAGGGGAGCGCCGACTAGCCTCCTACAATGAGCAGTTCTTC	CASSQGERRLASYNEQFF
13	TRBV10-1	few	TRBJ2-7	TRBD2	TGCGCCAGCAGTGGAACTAGCGGGAGCGAGCAGTACTTC	CASSGTSGSEQYF
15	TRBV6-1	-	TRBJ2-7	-	TGTGCCAGCAGTGAAGGGAGGGGCCCCCTCTACGAGCAGTACTTC	CASSEGRGPLYEQYF
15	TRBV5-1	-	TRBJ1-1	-	TGCGCCAGCAGCTTTGGTCCGGGGGAGGGGACTGAAGCTTTCTTT	CASSFGPGEGTEAFF
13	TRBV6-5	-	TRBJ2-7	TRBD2	TGTGCCAGCAAGTCGGGACTAGTGGGCGAGCAGTACTTC	CASKSGLVGEQYF
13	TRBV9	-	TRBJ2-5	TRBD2	TGTGCCAGCAGCGTAGACCCTACTAGCGACCAGTACTTC	CASSVDPTSDQYF
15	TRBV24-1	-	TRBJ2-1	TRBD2	TGTGCCACCAGTGATTCTTCTAGCGGGAGATTTGAGCAGTTCTTC	CATSDSSSGRFEQFF
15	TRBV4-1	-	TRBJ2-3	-	TGCGCCAGCAGCCAAGAGAGTCGGAGCACAGATACGCAGTATTTT	CASSQESRSTDTQYF
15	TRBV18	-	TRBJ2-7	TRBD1	TGTGCCAGCTCACCACCCGCAGGGGGCGCGTACGAGCAGTACTTC	CASSPPAGGAYEQYF
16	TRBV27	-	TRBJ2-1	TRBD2	TGTGCCAGCAGTACAGGGACTAGCGGGAGGGACAATGAGCAGTTCTTC	CASSTGTSGRDNEQFF
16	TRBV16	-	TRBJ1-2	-	TGTGCCAGCAGCCAATCCCCCCGCGGAGCTAACTATGGCTACACCTTC	CASSQSPRGANYGYTF
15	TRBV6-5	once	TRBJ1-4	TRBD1	TGTGCCAGCAGCCCCATCGGGACAGGGGATGAAAAACTGTTTTTT	CASSPIGTGDEKLFF
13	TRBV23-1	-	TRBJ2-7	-	TGCGCCAGCAGTCGGGACACCAACTACGAGCAGTACTTC	CASSRDTNYEQYF
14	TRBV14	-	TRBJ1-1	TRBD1	TGTGCCAGCAGCCTGGACAGGGTCTTCTCTGAAGCTTTCTTT	CASSLDRVFSEAFF
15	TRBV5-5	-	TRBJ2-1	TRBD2	TGTGCCAGCAGCGAGGGACTAGCGGGAGGTTATGAGCAGTTCTTC	CASSEGLAGGYEQFF
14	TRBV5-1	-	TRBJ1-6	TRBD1	TGCGCCAGCAGCAGGACAGGGGATACTTCACCCCTCCACTTT	CASSRTGDTSPLHF
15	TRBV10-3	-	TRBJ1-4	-	TGTGCCATCAGTGATGAGAGGAGGCCTAATGAAAAACTGTTTTTT	CAISDERRPNEKLFF
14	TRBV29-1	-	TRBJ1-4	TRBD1	TGCAGCGTTGAAGATCTAGGGGGCGCTGGAAAACTGTTTTTT	CSVEDLGGAGKLFF
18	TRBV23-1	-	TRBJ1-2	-	TGCGCCAGCAGTGCCCGCCGGGACACACGAGTTAATAACTATGGCTACACCTTC	CASSARRDTRVNNYGYTF
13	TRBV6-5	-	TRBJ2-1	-	TGTGCCAGCAGTATTCCGGGTCCCAATGAGCAGTTCTTC	CASSIPGPNEQFF
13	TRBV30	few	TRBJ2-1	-	TGTGCCTGGATACGAGGGGGAAGAGATGAGCAGTTCTTC	CAWIRGGRDEQFF
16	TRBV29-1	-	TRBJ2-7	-	TGCAGCGTCGCGAATCTGCCCAGGGGCCGATCCTACGAGCAGTACTTC	CSVANLPRGRSYEQYF
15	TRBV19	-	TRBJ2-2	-	TGTGCCAGTATCCCACAGGGTTCTAACACCGGGGAGCTGTTTTTT	CASIPQGSNTGELFF
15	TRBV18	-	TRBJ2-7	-	TGTGCCAGCTCACCACGAAATGGACAGTCCTACGAGCAGTACTTC	CASSPRNGQSYEQYF
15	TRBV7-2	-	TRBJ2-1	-	TGTGCCAGCAGCACCCGGACAGCCTCCTACAATGAGCAGTTCTTC	CASSTRTASYNEQFF
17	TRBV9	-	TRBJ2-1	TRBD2	TGTGCCAGCAGCGTAGTCTCCCTAGCGGGAGTAGTCAATGAGCAGTTCTTC	CASSVVSLAGVVNEQFF
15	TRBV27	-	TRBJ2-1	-	TGTGCCAGCTCCTCAATCGGAGGGTCCTACAATGAGCAGTTCTTC	CASSSIGGSYNEQFF
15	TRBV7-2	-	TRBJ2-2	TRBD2	TGTGCCAGCAGCGGCACTAGCGGGAACACCGGGGAGCTGTTTTTT	CASSGTSGNTGELFF
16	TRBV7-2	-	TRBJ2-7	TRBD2	TGTGCCAGCAGCTTCGATGCCGGGACTAGTCTCTACGAGCAGTACTTC	CASSFDAGTSLYEQYF
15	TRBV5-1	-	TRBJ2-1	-	TGCGCCAGCAAAGGGGGTGGGGAGGGATACAATGAGCAGTTCTTC	CASKGGGEGYNEQFF
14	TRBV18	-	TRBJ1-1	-	TGTGCCAGCTCACCATCCTGGCAGGGCTTTGAAGCTTTCTTT	CASSPSWQGFEAFF
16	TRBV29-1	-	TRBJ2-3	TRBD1	TGCAGCGTCCACTTTGACAGGGTAATCCTATCCGATACGCAGTATTTT	CSVHFDRVILSDTQYF
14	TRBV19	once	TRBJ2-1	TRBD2	TGTGCCAGTAGTATGGGACTAGCGGACAATGAGCAGTTCTTC	CASSMGLADNEQFF
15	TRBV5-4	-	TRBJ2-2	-	TGTGCCAGCAGCTTGGTGGGAGTGATGGCCGGGGAGCTGTTTTTT	CASSLVGVMAGELFF
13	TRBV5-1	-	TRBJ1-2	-	TGCGCCAGCAGCTTCCGGCAGGGAGGAGGCTACACCTTC	CASSFRQGGGYTF
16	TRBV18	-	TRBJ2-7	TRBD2	TGTGCCAGCTCCCCCGAGTCTCTACTAGCGGCCTACGAGCAGTACTTC	CASSPESLLAAYEQYF
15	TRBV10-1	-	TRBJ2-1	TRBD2	TGCGCCACAATCCCCGGGACTAGCGGTGGCAATGAGCAGTTCTTC	CATIPGTSGGNEQFF
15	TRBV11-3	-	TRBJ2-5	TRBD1	TGTGCCAGCAGCCCCGGGACAGGGGGCCAAGAGACCCAGTACTTC	CASSPGTGGQETQYF
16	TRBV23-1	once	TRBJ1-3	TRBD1	TGCGCCAGCAGTCCAAACAGGGGGATGGCTGGAAACACCATATATTTT	CASSPNRGMAGNTIYF
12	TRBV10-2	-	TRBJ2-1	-	TGCGCCAGCAGCTACCAGGGGTTTGAGCAGTTCTTC	CASSYQGFEQFF
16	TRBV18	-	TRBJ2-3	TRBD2	TGTGCCAGCTCACCACGGCCGGGAGGAGGTTGGGATACGCAGTATTTT	CASSPRPGGGWDTQYF
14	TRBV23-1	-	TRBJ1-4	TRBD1	TGCGCTGATTTCTACAGGGGGCGGGGTGAAAAACTGTTTTTT	CADFYRGRGEKLFF
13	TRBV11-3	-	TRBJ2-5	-	TGTGCCAGCAGCTTGAGAGGGTGGGAGACCCAGTACTTC	CASSLRGWETQYF
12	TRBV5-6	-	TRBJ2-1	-	TGTGCCAGCAGCCCCGCGAACAATGAGCAGTTCTTC	CASSPANNEQFF
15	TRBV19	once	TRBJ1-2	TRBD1	TGTGCCAGTAGTCCGGACAGGGGTGGATACTATGGCTACACCTTC	CASSPDRGGYYGYTF
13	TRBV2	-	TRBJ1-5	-	TGTGCCAGCAGTGGAGGGGAGGTTCAGCCCCAGCATTTT	CASSGGEVQPQHF
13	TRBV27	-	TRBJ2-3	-	TGTGCCAGCAGTTTACGGGAGCGGGATACGCAGTATTTT	CASSLRERDTQYF
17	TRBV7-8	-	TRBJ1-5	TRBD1	TGTGCCAGCAGACAAGAGGGGTCTGGACAGGGCAATCAGCCCCAGCATTTT	CASRQEGSGQGNQPQHF